Reported below is one TCR beta chain. Its antigen is not known. TCRdb's table, derived via immunoSEQ multiplex PCR, lists solely in-frame clones and lacks some. The repertoire holds roughly 380,000 clones, with roughly 90% as singletons. As to treatment: some 20 received Ad26.COV2.S at low or high dose, single or two shots; about 5 received placebo; per-sample allocation not given. Following the first vaccine or placebo injection, samples were taken on day 63. Vaccination used an Ad26 vector expressing Wuhan-strain SARS-CoV-2 spike. V was shortened by 4 bases and J by 3 bases, with 7 bases between the two germline ends. The germline CDR1 and CDR2 sequences are SGHDN and FVKESK. The CDR3 contains 13 residues. The data derive from a study of Ad26.COV2.S vaccination and SARS-CoV-2 variants. Findings of the study overall: Vaccine recipients showed a spike-specific TCR breadth that was higher than in placebo recipients. TCR breadth and depth analyses may have underestimated total T cell responses.

The clonotype was recovered from a person aged 18-65 years who received the Ad26.COV2.S COVID-19 vaccine or a placebo. This chain links TRBV14 with TRBJ1-5; no definite D call. Sequenced material: peripheral blood, taken in a trial of Ad26.COV2.S vaccine versus placebo. The chain's CDR3 is CASSLQYNQPQHF. The CDR3, as DNA: TGTGCCAGCAGCCTTCAGTACAATCAGCCCCAGCATTTT.